This T cell receptor beta chain appears in the sequencing data of a study of cytomegalovirus exposure and HLA in healthy donors. Study results and caveats: An apparent linkage of common viral pathogens to several of the most significant clusters emerged in a later analysis.

This PCR relied on a set of 60 Vbeta primers and 13 Jbeta primers. The assay was immunoSEQ multiplex PCR, and TCRdb's table has in-frame clones only and misses some. The sample gives 130,000 or so clones, approximately 74% of which show up once; 6.6% is in the top ten. In this sample, this clone turned up once. The antigen is not known. This clonotype was obtained from a man in his forties or fifties in good health and CMV-seropositive. Sequencing input: PBMCs.

The CDR3 coding sequence is TGTGCCAGCAGCTTAGACCCCCCGGGACAGGGACTAGGGTCACCCCTCCACTTT. Its protein product is CASSLDPPGQGLGSPLHF. The chain joins TRBV11-2 to TRBJ1-6, with 9 positions matching TRBD1. The CDR3 loop spans 18 amino acids. Germline values: CDR1 SGHAT, CDR2 FQNNGV. After removal of 0 bases from V and 10 bases from J, the junction contained 13 bases not matched to a gene.